This TCR beta chain was recovered during a study of beta chain features in type 1 diabetes. As for the study in general: In age, gender and cell yields, patients were similar to healthy donors.

The germline gives CDR1 MNHEY, CDR2 SVGAGI. J was trimmed by 6 bases and V by 5 bases; bases with no gene match: 10. The CDR3 covers 15 residues. One heparinised draw of blood, averaging about 110 mL, came from each donor. Study-wide results and limits: Sequencing from cDNA could over-represent high-TCR-expressing cells. The study found moderately but significantly shorter TCRB CDR3s in all four CD4+ subsets of Type 1 diabetes patients.

Expressed TCRB transcripts were sequenced, since all the RNA that had been isolated was reverse transcribed. Measured with immunoSEQ multiplex PCR; TCRdb has only the in-frame clones, and not every one. Of 550,000 to 850,000 clones in the sample, 10% to 15% were seen once. Regarding this clone: What it binds is unknown.

The V and J genes are TRBV6-5 and TRBJ1-5; 7 nucleotides align to TRBD1. Source material: naive CD4+ T cells from blood. The origin of this receptor is a man in his late teens or twenties with type 1 diabetes. For the CDR3, the DNA is TGTGCCAGCAGTAGGGGGAGACAGGGCGGTCAGCCCCAGCATTTT. Its translation: CASSRGRQGGQPQHF.